The source of this T cell receptor beta chain is a study of T cell changes during pregnancy in multiple sclerosis. Germline CDR1 SGHTA, CDR2 FQGNSA. Trimming at V came to 5 bases and at J to 8 bases, leaving 13 bases not matched to a gene. This CDR3 contains 16 residues. The assay was immunoSEQ multiplex PCR, and TCRdb's table has in-frame clones only and misses some. The table records some 53,000 clones, 85% to 95% of them present only once. This chain connects TRBV7-2 to TRBJ2-1, with TRBD2 matching 9 bases. The receptor was derived from a female donor with multiple sclerosis, enrolled in a pregnancy study. Sample: CD4+ T cells from peripheral blood mononuclear cells, taken in the third trimester of pregnancy. The CDR3 bases are TGTGCCAGCAGCCCCCGGCGGGGACTAGCAGTCGATGAGCAGTTCTTC. This codes for CASSPRRGLAVDEQFF.